This T cell receptor (beta chain) was recorded in a study of blood T cell repertoires in COVID-19. Across the whole study: Both acute and convalescent COVID-19 samples were obtained from the United States, Italy and Spain. T cells, B-cell-depleted T cells, or PBMCs supplied cDNA or gDNA.

Germline CDR1 reads ENHRY; CDR2 reads SYGVKD. V trimming: 8 bases; J trimming: 0 bases; junction bases outside the gene matches: 10. The CDR3 totals 17 residues. The method was immunoSEQ multiplex PCR; TCRdb's version includes in-frame clones alone and lacks a portion of them. The profile shows more than 85,000 clones, roughly 80% of them singletons. The J gene is TRBJ2-6, the V gene TRBV10-3; TRBD2 aligns across 7 bases. The specimen was peripheral blood. This clonotype was sampled from a woman aged 70 to 79 with acute or convalescent COVID-19. The CDR3 sequence is CAIGRGDRYSGANVLTF. The CDR3 DNA reads as TGTGCCATCGGCCGGGGGGACCGGTACTCTGGGGCCAACGTCCTGACTTTC.